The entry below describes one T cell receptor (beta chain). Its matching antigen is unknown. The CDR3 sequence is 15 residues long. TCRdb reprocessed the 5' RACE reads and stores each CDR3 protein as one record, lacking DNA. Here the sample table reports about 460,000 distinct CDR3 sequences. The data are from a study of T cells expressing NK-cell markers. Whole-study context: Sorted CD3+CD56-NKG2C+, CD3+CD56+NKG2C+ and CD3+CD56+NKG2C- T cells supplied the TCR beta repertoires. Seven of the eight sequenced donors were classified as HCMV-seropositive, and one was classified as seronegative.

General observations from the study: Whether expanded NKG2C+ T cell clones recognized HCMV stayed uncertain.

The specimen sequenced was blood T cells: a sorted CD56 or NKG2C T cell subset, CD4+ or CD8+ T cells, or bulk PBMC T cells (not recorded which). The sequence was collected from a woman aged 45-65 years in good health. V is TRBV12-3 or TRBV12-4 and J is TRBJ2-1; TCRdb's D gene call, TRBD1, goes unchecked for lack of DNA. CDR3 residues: CASSFGGRERNEQFF.